One and the same sample provided the 20 T cell receptor beta chains below, sequenced in a study of T cell responses to AZD1222 COVID-19 vaccine. The data were produced by immunoSEQ multiplex PCR, yet TCRdb's version contains in-frame clones alone and is incomplete. The table shows about 130,000 clones, with roughly nine tenths occurring only once. Here the sequenced sample was peripheral blood, taken on day 0 of AZD1222 vaccination. The receptors were gathered from an adult in good health.

The chain employs TRBV5-4 and TRBJ2-3; the match to TRBD1 covers 7 bases. The V gene end was trimmed by 4 bases and the J gene end by 4 bases; junction bases not matched to a gene: 6. Germline CDR1 reads SGHNT; CDR2 reads YYREEE (reference sequence). This CDR3 has 14 amino acids. The CDR3 loop is CASSKGGAADTQYF. CDR3 nucleotides: TGTGCCAGCAGCAAAGGGGGCGCGGCAGATACGCAGTATTTT.

This sequence joins TRBV15 and TRBJ1-6; unclear D gene. Germline loops: CDR1 LNHNV, CDR2 YYDKDF (reference sequence). This CDR3 region has 15 residues. Trimming shortened V by 0 bases and J by 8 bases, and 11 bases separated the two germline ends. The chain's CDR3 is CATSRDQTLYSPLHF. The CDR3 coding sequence is TGTGCCACCAGCAGAGATCAGACTCTATATTCACCCCTCCACTTT.

V and J are TRBV5-6 and TRBJ1-1; D is ambiguous. V was trimmed by 2 bases and J by 3 bases, leaving 20 bases between them. The CDR3 contains 17 residues. Germline V CDR1 and CDR2: SGHDT, YYEEEE. The CDR3 DNA is TGTGCCAGCAGCTTTTTTGGGATGGGAGGTGGGGACACTGAAGCTTTCTTT. Protein sequence: CASSFFGMGGGDTEAFF.

The rearrangement uses TRBV19 and TRBJ1-3; 9 nucleotides align to TRBD1. This CDR3 spans 15 amino acids. Trimming cost V 6 bases and J 2 bases; bases outside gene matches: 5. The germline V gene encodes CDR1 LNHDA and CDR2 SQIVND (reference sequence). The CDR3 DNA follows: TGTGCCAGTAGCTCCACAGGGGGCCCTGGAAACACCATATATTTT. Residues: CASSSTGGPGNTIYF.

The CDR3 is CASSYLSKNTEAFF. CDR3 nucleotides: TGTGCCAGCAGCTACCTGAGCAAGAACACTGAAGCTTTCTTT. The V call is TRBV5-6, the J call TRBJ1-1; D unclear. The germline V gene encodes CDR1 SGHDT and CDR2 YYEEEE. The V and J ends lost 3 bases and 1 base respectively, with 10 bases between them. The CDR3 has 14 residues.

The CDR3 reads CASSEHQPQHF. The CDR3 nucleotides are TGTGCCAGCAGTGAACATCAGCCCCAGCATTTT. The chain uses TRBV6-1 and TRBJ1-5; D uncertain. Germline CDR1 reads MNHNS; CDR2 reads SASEGT. This CDR3 has 11 amino acids. V was shortened by 2 bases and J by 5 bases, with 1 base between the two germline ends.

This clone has only one observation. This sequence joins TRBV3-1 (or the pseudogene TRBV3-2) and TRBJ1-2; 10 bases are shared with TRBD1. This CDR3 has 19 amino acids. Germline lookup yields CDR1 LGHDT and CDR2 YNNKEL (reference sequence). With 4 bases clipped from V and 4 bases from J, the junction kept 18 bases outside the gene matches. CDR3: CASSPSSGTGEVFGYGYTF. CDR3 DNA sequence: TGTGCCAGCAGCCCGTCCTCCGGGACAGGGGAGGTTTTCGGCTATGGCTACACCTTC.

The gene calls are TRBV6-5 and TRBJ1-4; a possible D gene is TRBD1 (6 bases). V lost 6 bases and J 3 bases, leaving 14 bases between the germline ends. Germline CDR1 MNHEY, CDR2 SVGAGI. CDR3 length equals 15 residues. The CDR3 nucleotides are TGTGCCAGCAGCGCTGCGAGGGGGGCTAATGAAAAACTGTTTTTT. This gives the protein CASSAARGANEKLFF.

The chain joins TRBV7-2 to TRBJ2-4; D remains ambiguous. V lost 1 base to trimming and J lost 8 bases, with 15 bases between them. The CDR3 covers 15 residues. The germline CDR1 and CDR2 sequences are SGHTA and FQGNSA. The chain's CDR3 is CASSLESHEYDIQYF. As DNA, the CDR3 is TGTGCCAGCAGCTTAGAATCACACGAATATGACATTCAGTACTTC.

The chain couples TRBV18 to TRBJ1-2; a possible D gene is TRBD1 (5 bases). There are 12 residues in the CDR3. Germline lookup yields CDR1 KGHSH and CDR2 LQKENI. The V end lost 5 bases, the J end lost 8 bases, and 12 bases lay between the germline ends. CDR3 sequence (DNA): TGTGCCAGCTCAACAGACAGTCTGGGCTACACCTTC. Translating it yields CASSTDSLGYTF.

The chain links TRBV5-6 to TRBJ1-6; TRBD1 agrees at 8 bases. The CDR3 sequence is 16 residues long. The J segment lost 5 bases and the V segment lost 1 base, leaving 5 bases of the junction unmatched. Germline V CDR1 and CDR2: SGHDT, YYEEEE. CDR3: CASSLRSTGDNSPLHF. CDR3 sequence (DNA): TGTGCCAGCAGCTTGCGCTCGACAGGGGATAATTCACCCCTCCACTTT.

The chain links TRBV5-1 to TRBJ2-3, with D unresolved. Germline V gene lookup returns CDR1 SGHRS and CDR2 YFSETQ. This CDR3 is 12 amino acids long. V lost 5 bases and J lost 4, with 8 bases in between. This CDR3 is CASRYNADTQYF. The CDR3 DNA follows: TGCGCCAGCAGATATAACGCAGATACGCAGTATTTT.

This chain connects TRBV5-1 to TRBJ2-7, with a weak D call TRBD1 (6 bases). With 1 base removed from V and 5 bases from J, the gap between germline ends came to 13 bases. In germline, CDR1 is SGHRS, CDR2 YFSETQ. The CDR3 has 14 residues. The CDR3 DNA reads as TGCGCCAGCAGCTTGTCCCGGACAGAAGACGAGCAGTACTTC. Amino acids: CASSLSRTEDEQYF. Drawing the rest from reference TRBV5-1 and TRBJ2-7, the complete variable domain is KAGVTQTPRYLIKTRGQQVTLSCSPISGHRSVSWYQQTPGQGLQFLFEYFSETQRNKGNFPGRFSGRQFSNSRSEMNVSTLELGDSALYLCASSLSRTEDEQYFGPGTRLTVT.

The chain employs TRBV19 and TRBJ1-6; 9 bases are a match to TRBD1. The CDR3 length is 19 residues. CDR1 is LNHDA and CDR2 is SQIVND in the germline V gene (reference sequence). V lost 5 bases, J lost 0 bases, and 11 bases stayed unmatched. The CDR3: CASSFRDREGSSYNSPLHF. The CDR3 nucleotides are TGTGCCAGTAGTTTCCGGGACAGGGAGGGGAGCTCCTATAATTCACCCCTCCACTTT.

The chain has TRBV2 and TRBJ1-6, with D tentatively TRBD1 (6 bases). The V gene's germline CDR1 is SNHLY and CDR2 FYNNEI. The CDR3 runs to 15 residues. Deletions cut 6 bases from V and 6 bases from J, with 15 bases between. CDR3 sequence reads: CASSTQGGANSPLHF. The CDR3 DNA follows: TGTGCCAGCAGCACACAGGGTGGGGCTAATTCACCCCTCCACTTT.

The gene calls are TRBV3-1 (or the pseudogene TRBV3-2) and TRBJ1-1; D uncertain. Trimming left V 4 bases short and J 0 bases short, with 9 bases between. CDR1 and CDR2 from the germline V gene are LGHDT and YNNKEL (reference sequence). There are 14 residues in the CDR3. The CDR3 sequence is CASSPHRMNTEAFF. In DNA, the CDR3 is TGTGCCAGCAGCCCTCACCGGATGAACACTGAAGCTTTCTTT.

The rearrangement uses TRBV30 and TRBJ2-7; D perhaps matches TRBD2 (6 bases). V lost 0 bases and J lost 2, with 8 bases in between. In germline, CDR1 is GTSNPN, CDR2 SVGIG (reference sequence). CDR3 length: 13 amino acids. CDR3 amino acids: CAWSVGRTYEQYF. The CDR3 nucleotides read TGTGCCTGGAGTGTAGGGAGGACCTACGAGCAGTACTTC.

The gene calls are TRBV2 and TRBJ1-6; possible D gene TRBD1, 5 bases. Germline V lookup: CDR1 SNHLY, CDR2 FYNNEI. This CDR3 is 13 amino acids long. V lost 5 bases to trimming and J lost 10 bases, with 12 bases between them. The CDR3 DNA is TGTGCCAGCAGTCAGTACGGGGGGTCACCCCTCCACTTT. This translates into CASSQYGGSPLHF.

The rearrangement joins TRBV6-4 to TRBJ2-6; D is possibly TRBD1 or TRBD2 (5 bases each). The CDR3 has 19 residues. In germline, CDR1 is MRHNA, CDR2 SNTAGT. Trimming shortened V by 8 bases and J by 0 bases, and 23 bases separated the two germline ends. The CDR3 nucleotides read TGTGCCAGCCCCGGAGAGAGGGGCGGAATTCACTCTGGGGCCAACGTCCTGACTTTC. It is translated as CASPGERGGIHSGANVLTF.

V usage is TRBV11-2 and J usage is TRBJ1-3; 7 bases match TRBD1. Germline CDR1 is SGHAT and CDR2 is FQNNGV. J was trimmed by 4 bases and V by 5 bases; bases with no gene match: 8. CDR3 length equals 15 residues. The CDR3 region has the DNA TGTGCCAGCAGCGTTGACAGGGCCGGGGGAAACACCATATATTTT. It specifies CASSVDRAGGNTIYF.